There are many counts of the clone carrying this TCR beta chain. The antigen remains undetermined. This record comes from a study of T cell clonality in common variable immunodeficiency. Notes on the study in general: Authors noted CVID clonality's cause needs subpopulation repertoire sequencing. Patient heterogeneity in the CVID cohort limited correlations between repertoire features and clinical complications.

The method was immunoSEQ multiplex PCR; TCRdb's version includes in-frame clones alone and lacks a portion of them. Singletons are absent from the sample, which has under 50,000 clones. The sample comprised peripheral blood mononuclear cells. The sequence was obtained from a person aged 18 to 75 in good health.

The covered CDR3 bases are TGCGCCAGCAGCAATGGACAGGGGGGCACAGATACG. This encodes CASSNGQGGTDT. Given in full, the CDR3 is CASSNGQGGTDTQYF. V usage is TRBV5-1 and J usage is TRBJ2-3; 10 bases are a match to TRBD1. The read gets to within 3 residues of the CDR3 end, and the germline J gene fills in the rest. The V gene's germline CDR1 is SGHRS and CDR2 YFSETQ. Trimming cost V 4 bases and J 1 base; bases outside gene matches: 3. This CDR3 is 15 amino acids long.